Following are 25 T cell receptor beta chains from one sample sequenced in a study of blood T cell repertoires in COVID-19. The table came from immunoSEQ multiplex PCR; TCRdb's copy has only in-frame clones and leaves some out. The sample yields more than 100,000 clones, around 87% seen once. The sample taken for sequencing was peripheral blood. The receptor source for this set is a woman aged 60-75 years with COVID-19, enrolled during active disease.

The CDR3 protein is CASSQDWRGREQFF. The CDR3 nucleotides read TGTGCCAGCAGCCAAGATTGGAGGGGTAGGGAGCAGTTCTTC. V is TRBV3-1 (or the pseudogene TRBV3-2) and J is TRBJ2-1; D might be TRBD2 (6 bases). The CDR3 spans 14 residues. V dropped 0 bases and J dropped 10 bases, with 13 bases sitting between them. Germline CDR1 and CDR2: LGHDT and YNNKEL (reference sequence).

This chain uses TRBV6-5 with TRBJ2-1; the match to TRBD2 covers 8 bases. The J segment lost 8 bases and the V segment lost 1 base, leaving 7 bases of the junction unmatched. CDR1 MNHEY and CDR2 SVGAGI come from the germline V gene. This CDR3 comprises 15 residues. The CDR3: CASSYYVGGVDEQFF. CDR3 DNA sequence: TGTGCCAGCAGTTACTACGTCGGGGGGGTGGATGAGCAGTTCTTC.

The genes are TRBV19 and TRBJ2-2; the D gene is possibly TRBD2 (6 bases). The CDR3 length is 14 residues. The germline V gene encodes CDR1 LNHDA and CDR2 SQIVND (reference sequence). Trimming shortened V by 5 bases and J by 1 base, and 8 bases separated the two germline ends. CDR3: CASSAGRNTGELFF. The CDR3 bases are TGTGCCAGTAGTGCCGGGAGGAACACCGGGGAGCTGTTTTTT.

The chain joins TRBV9 to TRBJ2-3; 8 bases map to TRBD2. The CDR3 runs 15 residues. Germline V gene lookup returns CDR1 SGDLS and CDR2 YYNGEE. Trimming at V came to 4 bases and at J to 6 bases, leaving 10 bases not matched to a gene. In DNA, the CDR3 is TGTGCCAGCAGCATCAGCGGGGGCATGGCCGATACGCAGTATTTT. It translates to CASSISGGMADTQYF.

In this sample, this clone turned up a few times. This rearrangement joins TRBV15 to TRBJ2-1; TRBD2 agrees at 7 bases. CDR3 length: 19 residues. The germline V gene has CDR1 LNHNV and CDR2 YYDKDF (reference sequence). V was clipped by 0 bases and J by 0 bases; unmatched bases: 11. CDR3 sequence reads: CATSRDLGGGLFSYNEQFF. CDR3 nucleotide sequence: TGTGCCACCAGCAGAGATCTTGGCGGGGGTCTTTTCTCCTACAATGAGCAGTTCTTC. The full variable domain, with the rest looked up from reference TRBV15 and TRBJ2-1, is DAMVIQNPRYQVTQFGKPVTLSCSQTLNHNVMYWYQQKSSQAPKLLFHYYDKDFNNEADTPDNFQSRRPNTSFCFLDIRSPGLGDTAMYLCATSRDLGGGLFSYNEQFFGPGTRLTVL.

J is TRBJ1-2 and V is TRBV5-1, with a tentative D call TRBD1 (5 bases). The CDR3 contains 14 residues. From germline, CDR1 is SGHRS and CDR2 YFSETQ. The ends were cut back, 4 bases at V and 8 bases at J, with 18 bases in the middle. The CDR3 reads CASSLSRAVEGYTF. The CDR3 coding sequence is TGCGCCAGCAGCCTATCCAGGGCCGTGGAGGGCTACACCTTC.

J is TRBJ2-2 and V is TRBV7-9; 12 nucleotides align to TRBD2. This CDR3 region has 16 residues. The V gene end was trimmed by 2 bases and the J gene end by 5 bases; junction bases not matched to a gene: 3. Germline V gives CDR1 SEHNR, CDR2 FQNEAQ (reference sequence). The CDR3 spells CASSLTLAGGTGELFF. As DNA, the CDR3 is TGTGCCAGCAGCTTAACTCTAGCGGGGGGGACCGGGGAGCTGTTTTTT.

J is TRBJ2-5 and V is TRBV27, with TRBD2 matching 13 bases. The junction had 15 bases not matched to a gene; V was cut back by 5 bases and J by 6 bases. Germline V gene lookup returns CDR1 MNHEY and CDR2 SMNVEV (reference sequence). The CDR3 contains 18 residues. The CDR3 protein is CASSHTGTSGVVGKTQYF. In DNA form, the CDR3 reads TGTGCCAGCAGTCATACCGGGACTAGCGGGGTCGTTGGGAAGACCCAGTACTTC.

The chain uses TRBV6-2 or TRBV6-3 and TRBJ2-1; 9 nucleotides line up with TRBD1. V lost 5 bases, J lost 6 bases, and 5 bases stayed unmatched. Germline-derived CDR1 and CDR2 are MNHEY and SVGEGT. The CDR3 covers 14 residues. The CDR3 DNA reads TGTGCCAGCAGTCGGGACAGGGTGGTCAATGAGCAGTTCTTC. This gives the protein CASSRDRVVNEQFF.

CDR3 loop: CSVDRGKDYGYTF. The DNA of the CDR3 is TGCAGCGTAGACAGGGGAAAAGACTATGGCTACACCTTC. The genes are TRBV29-1 and TRBJ1-2; 8 bases are a match to TRBD1. V lost 6 bases and J lost 3; bases outside the gene matches: 6. The CDR3 covers 13 residues. Germline CDR1 SQVTM, CDR2 ANQGSEA.

The rearrangement uses TRBV11-2 and TRBJ2-5, with 8 bases identical to TRBD1. Germline V gene sequence: CDR1 SGHAT, CDR2 FQNNGV. The junction had 8 bases not matched to a gene; V was cut back by 4 bases and J by 4 bases. The CDR3 has 15 amino acids. This CDR3 reads CASSSMGQVSETQYF. The CDR3 DNA sequence: TGTGCCAGCAGCTCGATGGGACAGGTATCAGAGACCCAGTACTTC.

V gene TRBV19 combines with J gene TRBJ2-2; tentatively, D is TRBD1 (5 bases). Trimming stripped 8 bases from V and 9 bases from J, with 16 bases between. The CDR3 consists of 13 residues. Germline lookup yields CDR1 LNHDA and CDR2 SQIVND (reference sequence). As DNA, the CDR3 is TGTGCCAGTCTTGGCAGGGAAGGTAGGGAGCTGTTTTTT. It encodes CASLGREGRELFF.

This rearrangement joins TRBV4-3 to TRBJ2-7; 8 bases match TRBD2. Germline-derived CDR1 and CDR2 are LGHNA and YSLEER. V gave up 1 base and J gave up 3 bases; unmatched junction bases: 8. CDR3 length: 16 amino acids. CDR3 loop: CASSQGPGGPSYEQYF. CDR3 nucleotides: TGCGCCAGCAGCCAAGGGCCGGGGGGGCCAAGCTACGAGCAGTACTTC.

The rearrangement links TRBV7-9 to TRBJ2-7; no clear D. From germline, CDR1 is SEHNR and CDR2 FQNEAQ (reference sequence). CDR3 length equals 13 residues. Trimming cost V 7 bases and J 4 bases, with 14 bases left between them. CDR3: CASNPPNRYEQYF. For the CDR3, the DNA is TGTGCCAGCAACCCACCAAACAGATACGAGCAGTACTTC.

The rearrangement uses TRBV7-3 and TRBJ1-1; tentatively, D is TRBD1 (5 bases). This CDR3 has 14 amino acids. Trimming cost V 4 bases and J 1 base, with 10 bases left between them. Germline V gene sequence: CDR1 SGHTA, CDR2 FQGTGA. The CDR3, as DNA: TGTGCCAGCAGCTCGCTCGGGGGGAACACTGAAGCTTTCTTT. This codes for CASSSLGGNTEAFF.

The chain links TRBV5-4 to TRBJ2-7, with D unclear. Looked up from germline, CDR1 is SGHNT and CDR2 is YYREEE (reference sequence). With 2 bases removed from V and 5 bases from J, the gap between germline ends came to 11 bases. The CDR3 is made up of 13 amino acids. The CDR3 DNA sequence: TGTGCCAGCAGCTTATCACTTTACGACGAGCAGTACTTC. Translated: CASSLSLYDEQYF.

The rearrangement uses TRBV4-3 and TRBJ1-5; D is perhaps TRBD1 (5 bases). Germline values: CDR1 LGHNA, CDR2 YSLEER. The CDR3 runs to 15 residues. V lost 0 bases to trimming and J lost 1 base, with 7 bases between them. CDR3 nucleotides: TGCGCCAGCAGCCAAGACAGGGTAAGCAATCAGCCCCAGCATTTT. Translation: CASSQDRVSNQPQHF.

The chain joins TRBV15 to TRBJ2-7; no definite D call. This CDR3 has 16 residues. Trimming removed 2 bases from V and 3 bases from J, with 17 bases in between. Germline V gene lookup returns CDR1 LNHNV and CDR2 YYDKDF (reference sequence). The CDR3 loop is CATSRLPGYFGYEQYF. For the CDR3, the DNA is TGTGCCACCAGCAGATTACCCGGTTATTTCGGCTACGAGCAGTACTTC.

V gene TRBV21-1 combines with J gene TRBJ2-7; the table assigns TRBD1, which was not confirmed against the DNA. TRBV21-1 is a pseudogene. The CDR3 covers 18 residues. For the CDR3, the DNA is TGTGCCAGCAGCAAGTCGGGTCCAAAAAAGGGGTACTCCTACGAGCAGTACTTC. Its protein product is CASSKSGPKKGYSYEQYF.

The rearrangement joins TRBV5-1 to TRBJ1-3, with D possibly being TRBD1 (6 bases). The CDR3 extends over 13 amino acids. Germline-derived CDR1 and CDR2 are SGHRS and YFSETQ. The V end was cut by 4 bases, the J end by 4 bases, with 9 bases between. CDR3 loop: CASSDTGGNTIYF. For the CDR3, the DNA is TGCGCCAGCAGCGACACAGGGGGAAACACCATATATTTT.

The chain uses TRBV27 and TRBJ1-2; D may be TRBD1 (5 bases). The CDR3 extends over 17 amino acids. Deletions cut 7 bases from V and 4 bases from J, with 25 bases between. The germline gives CDR1 MNHEY, CDR2 SMNVEV (reference sequence). The CDR3 bases are TGTGCCAGCACCTTCGGTGGGCGTCAGGGTCTGTCCTATGGCTACACCTTC. Translated: CASTFGGRQGLSYGYTF.

V usage is TRBV18 and J usage is TRBJ1-1; unclear D gene. Trimming took 6 bases from V and 4 from J, leaving 15 bases between them. This CDR3 region has 14 residues. CDR1 is KGHSH and CDR2 is LQKENI in the germline V gene. CDR3: CASSEGRVRTEAFF. The CDR3 DNA sequence: TGTGCCAGCTCCGAGGGAAGGGTTCGCACTGAAGCTTTCTTT.

The chain uses TRBV5-1 and TRBJ2-3, with D possibly matching TRBD2 (7 bases). V was pared by 4 bases and J by 2 bases, with 17 bases between. This CDR3 region has 16 residues. The germline V gene encodes CDR1 SGHRS and CDR2 YFSETQ. The DNA for the CDR3 is TGCGCCAGCAGCCCCGGACAGCGGGGCCTCACAGATACGCAGTATTTT. It specifies CASSPGQRGLTDTQYF. Full variable domain (remainder filled in from reference TRBV5-1 and TRBJ2-3): KAGVTQTPRYLIKTRGQQVTLSCSPISGHRSVSWYQQTPGQGLQFLFEYFSETQRNKGNFPGRFSGRQFSNSRSEMNVSTLELGDSALYLCASSPGQRGLTDTQYFGPGTRLTVL.

The rearrangement links TRBV18 to TRBJ1-3, with D tentatively TRBD1 (6 bases). Germline V lookup: CDR1 KGHSH, CDR2 LQKENI. CDR3 length: 15 amino acids. Trimming took off 1 base at V and 0 bases at J, with 7 bases between the two ends. CDR3 region: CASSPRTASGNTIYF. The CDR3 DNA reads as TGTGCCAGCTCACCACGGACAGCCTCTGGAAACACCATATATTTT.

This sequence joins TRBV19 and TRBJ2-7, with D perhaps TRBD1 (5 bases). The CDR3 spans 15 residues. CDR1 LNHDA and CDR2 SQIVND come from the germline V gene (reference sequence). The V end was cut by 6 bases, the J end by 2 bases, with 17 bases between. CDR3 sequence reads: CASRQTAGPPYEQYF. CDR3 bases: TGTGCCAGTAGGCAGACGGCAGGGCCACCCTACGAGCAGTACTTC.